Below, 5 T cell receptor beta chains from the same sample are listed, as sequenced in a study of blood T cell repertoires in COVID-19. Clones were read by immunoSEQ multiplex PCR, and TCRdb kept only the in-frame ones, dropping some. In the table there are about 110,000 clones, 75% to 90% of which are singletons. Specimen: peripheral blood. The receptors stem from a woman aged 50 to 65 with acute or convalescent COVID-19.

The gene calls are TRBV28 and TRBJ1-1; D unclear. Germline CDR1 and CDR2: MDHEN and SYDVKM. The germline V and J ends were trimmed by 1 base and 0 bases, with 3 bases remaining between them. The CDR3 sequence is 13 residues long. The CDR3 spells CASSLFMNTEAFF. The CDR3 region has the DNA TGTGCCAGCAGTTTATTCATGAACACTGAAGCTTTCTTT.

The chain combines TRBV5-1 with TRBJ2-2; tentative D call: TRBD1 (6 bases). Looked up from germline, CDR1 is SGHRS and CDR2 is YFSETQ. The CDR3 contains 14 residues. With 4 bases removed from V and 2 bases from J, the gap between germline ends came to 9 bases. CDR3 sequence reads: CASSQDSNTGELFF. CDR3 nucleotides: TGCGCCAGCAGCCAGGACAGCAACACCGGGGAGCTGTTTTTT.

The V and J genes are TRBV19 and TRBJ1-5, with D perhaps matching TRBD1 (5 bases). CDR1 is LNHDA and CDR2 is SQIVND in the germline V gene (reference sequence). The CDR3 extends over 16 amino acids. The V and J ends lost 6 bases and 2 bases respectively, with 17 bases between them. The CDR3 spells CASSITGAGGNQPQHF. The CDR3 DNA follows: TGTGCCAGTAGCATTACAGGAGCTGGAGGCAATCAGCCCCAGCATTTT.

This clone was counted between two and nine times. V usage is TRBV9 and J usage is TRBJ1-1, with 7 positions matching TRBD1. The junction had 12 bases not matched to a gene; V was cut back by 6 bases and J by 4 bases. CDR1 is SGDLS and CDR2 is YYNGEE in the germline V gene. This CDR3 spans 15 amino acids. Here the CDR3 DNA reads TGTGCCAGCACTAATAGAGGGGGCACGGGCACTGAAGCTTTCTTT. Encoded protein: CASTNRGGTGTEAFF.

The gene calls are TRBV7-2 and TRBJ1-2, with 8 bases that match TRBD1. The V and J ends lost 1 base and 6 bases, in that order; junction bases with no gene match: 10. Germline values: CDR1 SGHTA, CDR2 FQGNSA. CDR3 length equals 16 residues. CDR3 loop: CASSLDGSRQGHGYTF. The CDR3 region has the DNA TGTGCCAGCAGCTTAGACGGGTCGAGACAGGGGCATGGCTACACCTTC. Drawing the rest from reference TRBV7-2 and TRBJ1-2, the complete variable domain is GAGVSQSPSNKVTEKGKDVELRCDPISGHTALYWYRQSLGQGLEFLIYFQGNSAPDKSGLPSDRFSAERTGGSVSTLTIQRTQQEDSAVYLCASSLDGSRQGHGYTFGSGTRLTVV.